This is a list of T cell receptor beta chains from one sample in a study of CD8 T cells in cerebrospinal fluid in Alzheimer's disease. Reanalyzing the 10x single-cell sequencing reads, TCRdb keeps one entry per CDR3 protein, without DNA. The data show about a thousand distinct CDR3 sequences, and the top ten clones hold more than 15%. The sample taken for sequencing was cerebrospinal fluid. Receptors were obtained from a human donor in good health. Both conserved end residues are part of each CDR3. Each record gives: CDR3 protein, V gene, CDR3 length, J gene, clone size. Clone size is stated in some rows and not others, as once, few, many or a class when expanded.

CASSLLGLAGPNPGSYNEQFF,TRBV7-2,21,TRBJ2-1,medium-sized
CASSYSKGLAGVTDTQYF,TRBV6-2/TRBV6-3,18,TRBJ2-3,medium-sized
CASRATGNQPQHF,TRBV10-2,13,TRBJ1-5,medium-sized
CASSLAGISYNEQFF,TRBV7-2,15,TRBJ2-1,large
CSATNRGRGTEAFF,TRBV20-1,14,TRBJ1-1,medium-sized
CASSSRWGHDQPQHF,TRBV7-2,15,TRBJ1-5,large
CASIPGEGDIQYF,TRBV2,13,TRBJ2-4,NA
CASSPQGNTETQYF,TRBV7-3,14,TRBJ2-5,NA
CASSFTGRTVLGRGYTF,TRBV7-9,17,TRBJ1-2,large
CASSPSGRGNEQFF,TRBV14,14,TRBJ2-1,large
CASSPGQTQYF,TRBV6-1,11,TRBJ2-5,medium-sized
CASKGVSGTEAFF,TRBV12-3/TRBV12-4,13,TRBJ1-1,large
CAIGQGATGEQFF,TRBV10-3,13,TRBJ2-1,medium-sized
CASSRDRATEAFF,TRBV6-6,13,TRBJ1-1,NA
CSARSQGAYEQYF,TRBV20-1,13,TRBJ2-7,medium-sized
CATLGGGSGNTIYF,TRBV6-5,14,TRBJ1-3,large
CASSQGVVSNQPQHF,TRBV3-1,15,TRBJ1-5,medium-sized
CASSDSPWTEQYF,TRBV6-4,13,TRBJ2-7,medium-sized
CASSLRGSGANVLTF,TRBV12-3/TRBV12-4,15,TRBJ2-6,large
CASSSYRGGLDEQFF,TRBV7-2,15,TRBJ2-1,NA
CSAPPVPSGMGSYNEQFF,TRBV20-1,18,TRBJ2-1,medium-sized
CSAIYGAQDTQYF,TRBV20-1,13,TRBJ2-3,large
CASKHSGTSNEKLFF,TRBV19,15,TRBJ1-4,medium-sized
CASSPSAKAGEQYF,TRBV18,14,TRBJ2-7,NA
CASSSTLGGLDSYEQYF,TRBV4-3,17,TRBJ2-7,medium-sized
CASSLAAGRKLFF,TRBV7-9,13,TRBJ1-4,medium-sized
CASSLPAGRRNIQYF,TRBV5-6,15,TRBJ2-4,NA
CASSLDRGDGYTF,TRBV6-1,13,TRBJ1-2,medium-sized
CATSDRTSGFSYNEQFF,TRBV24-1,17,TRBJ2-1,hyperexpanded
CASSPAAATGNLNTDTQYF,TRBV4-2,19,TRBJ2-3,medium-sized
CAWSSRREGLFGELFF,TRBV30,16,TRBJ2-2,medium-sized
CASSYRGLSNQPQHF,TRBV6-2/TRBV6-3,15,TRBJ1-5,medium-sized
CASSPSGTGSDEQFF,TRBV2,15,TRBJ2-1,medium-sized
CATSDFGQPQHF,TRBV24-1,12,TRBJ1-5,large
CASSQVEEPETQYF,TRBV3-1,14,TRBJ2-5,large
CSARDRSFSGNTIYF,TRBV20-1,15,TRBJ1-3,large
CASSLRGNTEAFF,TRBV21-1,13,TRBJ1-1,large
CASRDRDPYTEAFF,TRBV19,14,TRBJ1-1,medium-sized
CSVAGTSAGYTF,TRBV29-1,12,TRBJ1-2,medium-sized
CASSFAGAGDLDTQYF,TRBV28,16,TRBJ2-3,medium-sized
CASSPLGGRSNTGELFF,TRBV12-3/TRBV12-4,17,TRBJ2-2,medium-sized
CASSQDSQPYEQYF,TRBV4-1,14,TRBJ2-7,large
CSARESSYNEQFF,TRBV20-1,13,TRBJ2-1,medium-sized
CASEGRAEQYF,TRBV28,11,TRBJ2-7,medium-sized
CASSPFRGDTDTQYF,TRBV7-3,15,TRBJ2-3,medium-sized
CASSLRDRNTEAFF,TRBV7-8,14,TRBJ1-1,medium-sized
CASSQPRGSGANVLTF,TRBV7-8,16,TRBJ2-6,medium-sized